The next 16 T cell receptor beta chains were all read from a single sample in a study of low-dose radiotherapy and immunotherapy resistance in tumors (dated by TCRdb to between 2020 and 2023). The sample was run on an Illumina MiniSeq. Superscript III and a set of TRAV- and TRBV-specific primers were used to synthesize first-strand cDNA, so that both TCRalpha and TCRbeta chains were covered. TCRs were amplified for about 18 PCR cycles with Phusion, using a constant-region primer paired with the adapter attached to the V primers. The raw public data were reprocessed by TCRdb itself: fastp quality trimming at Q25, MiXCR clonotype calling, in-frame beta chains only. Rows are combined by CDR3 protein, so each entry shows the most common genes and DNA. The table for this sample lists tens of thousands of distinct CDR3 sequences; more than 7.5% of them were counted only once. The ten largest clones add up to approximately 0.98% of the sample.

The sample's time point, from its label and the paper: before trial treatment. The source was PBMCs, collected before treatment. These receptors all stem from a male donor with prostate cancer.

This clonotype was recorded at least ten times. The rearrangement joins TRBV15 to TRBJ1-2, with D unresolved. The CDR3 is 13 residues long. V lost 0 bases and J 4 bases, leaving 6 bases between the germline ends. Germline CDR1 LNHNV, CDR2 YYDKDF (reference sequence). Here the CDR3 reads CATSRDFGYGYTF. The CDR3 nucleotides read TGTGCCACCAGCAGAGATTTCGGCTATGGCTACACCTTC.

The V call is TRBV28, the J call TRBJ2-7; 11 positions agree with TRBD2. V was pared by 6 bases and J by 1 base, with 5 bases of the junction left unmatched. The germline CDR1 and CDR2 sequences are MDHEN and SYDVKM. The length of the CDR3 is 15 residues. CDR3 residues: CASSRGLAGSYEQYF. As DNA, the CDR3 is TGTGCCAGCAGCCGAGGACTAGCGGGTTCCTACGAGCAGTACTTC.

This clonotype was observed many times. The chain has TRBV7-9 and TRBJ1-1; unclear D gene. V was pared by 5 bases and J by 1 base, with 11 bases between. CDR1 and CDR2 from the germline V gene are SEHNR and FQNEAQ (reference sequence). The length of the CDR3 is 14 residues. The CDR3 region is CASSPRSQNTEAFF. CDR3 DNA: TGTGCCAGCAGCCCCCGCAGCCAGAACACTGAAGCTTTCTTT.

The table lists this clonotype with many counts. The rearrangement joins TRBV4-2 to TRBJ2-5; the D gene is possibly TRBD2 (6 bases). The V and J ends lost 0 bases and 4 bases respectively, with 12 bases between them. The V gene's germline CDR1 is LGHNA and CDR2 YNFKEQ. The CDR3 extends over 15 amino acids. The CDR3 loop is CASSQEGQGGETQYF. The CDR3 DNA follows: TGTGCCAGCAGCCAAGAAGGGCAGGGAGGAGAGACCCAGTACTTC.

There are many counts of this clonotype. The V gene is TRBV18, the J gene TRBJ1-5; D gene uncertain. The germline CDR1 and CDR2 sequences are KGHSH and LQKENI. The CDR3 runs 13 residues. The ends were cut back, 4 bases at V and 5 bases at J, with 9 bases in the middle. The CDR3 spells CASSQGSDQPQHF. Written as DNA, the CDR3 is TGTGCCAGCTCACAGGGATCGGATCAGCCCCAGCATTTT.

This clonotype was observed at least ten times. V is TRBV5-4 and J is TRBJ2-1; 7 positions match TRBD1. The CDR3 is made up of 16 amino acids. Germline-derived CDR1 and CDR2 are SGHNT and YYREEE (reference sequence). The CDR3 loop reads CLMGTEKTKTYNEQFF. The CDR3 coding sequence is TGTCTTATGGGGACAGAAAAGACGAAAACCTACAATGAGCAGTTCTTC. Combining the CDR3 with reference TRBV5-4 and TRBJ2-1 gives the whole variable domain ETGVTQSPTHLIKTRGQQVTLRCSSQSGHNTVSWYQQALGQGPQFIFQYYREEENGRGNFPPRFSGLQFPNYSSELNVNALELDDSALYLCLMGTEKTKTYNEQFFGPGTRLTVL.

The sample holds a few counts of this clonotype. The chain links TRBV4-3 to TRBJ2-5, with D maybe TRBD2 (6 bases). Germline V lookup: CDR1 LGHNA, CDR2 YSLEER. The CDR3 is 20 amino acids. The V and J ends lost 0 bases and 1 base respectively, with 24 bases between them. The CDR3 bases are TGCGCCAGCAGCCAAGATTATCGTAGCGGAGTGGGGTTGGGCCAAGAGACCCAGTACTTC. Translating gives CASSQDYRSGVGLGQETQYF.

With regard to this clonotype: This likely traces to a read error, being one base from a far larger clone. V and J are TRBV4-2 and TRBJ2-1, with 10 bases matching TRBD2. This CDR3 region has 15 residues. Germline lookup yields CDR1 LGHNA and CDR2 YNFKEQ. V gave up 4 bases and J gave up 10 bases; unmatched junction bases: 10. Written as DNA, the CDR3 is TGTGCCAGCAGCCGGGAGCGGGAGGGATCCTACGAGCAGTTCTTC. Residues: CASSREREGSYEQFF.

In its sample, this clonotype was seen many times. The rearrangement links TRBV10-3 to TRBJ2-1; 10 bases are shared with TRBD2. Germline CDR1 is ENHRY and CDR2 is SYGVKD. With 11 bases clipped from V and 4 bases from J, the junction kept 17 bases outside the gene matches. CDR3 length: 17 amino acids. CDR3: CAVGPLSRTSGYNEQFF. DNA for the CDR3: TGTGCCGTCGGCCCCCTTTCGAGGACTAGCGGTTACAATGAGCAGTTCTTC.

This clonotype came up many times. The chain couples TRBV9 to TRBJ2-7; no clear D gene. The CDR3 is 14 amino acids. Germline CDR1 is SGDLS and CDR2 is YYNGEE. The ends were cut back, 0 bases at V and 2 bases at J, with 9 bases in the middle. CDR3 loop: CASSVASATYEQYF. Written as DNA, the CDR3 is TGTGCCAGCAGCGTAGCTTCGGCTACCTACGAGCAGTACTTC.

V is TRBV6-5 and J is TRBJ1-5; D gene unclear. The germline V gene encodes CDR1 MNHEY and CDR2 SVGAGI. V lost 8 bases and J lost 1, with 15 bases in between. The CDR3 is 15 amino acids. The CDR3 loop is CASGEPGASNQPQHF. In DNA form, the CDR3 reads TGTGCCAGCGGGGAGCCGGGCGCGAGCAATCAGCCCCAGCATTTT.

In this sample, this clonotype turned up many times. The genes are TRBV19 and TRBJ1-3, with D uncertain. V was cut by 2 bases and J by 4 bases, with 6 bases left in between. CDR3 length: 13 amino acids. CDR1 is LNHDA, CDR2 SQIVND, per germline (reference sequence). CDR3 in DNA: TGTGCCAGTAGTATATCCACCGGAAACACCATATATTTT. It encodes CASSISTGNTIYF.

This clonotype was observed at least ten times. This chain joins TRBV12-3 or TRBV12-4 and TRBJ2-5; TRBD2 might be the D (6 bases). Trimming removed 3 bases from V and 4 bases from J, with 12 bases in between. This CDR3 spans 14 amino acids. CDR3 in amino acids: CASSFPGGTETQYF. In DNA form, the CDR3 reads TGTGCCAGCAGTTTCCCCGGCGGGACAGAGACCCAGTACTTC.

This clonotype came up many times. The V call is TRBV30, the J call TRBJ1-2, with D unresolved. Germline V lookup: CDR1 GTSNPN, CDR2 SVGIG (reference sequence). CDR3 length: 12 amino acids. Deletions cut 4 bases from V and 7 bases from J, with 13 bases between. The CDR3 reads CAWKGGFRGYTF. Written as DNA, the CDR3 is TGTGCCTGGAAAGGCGGATTTCGTGGCTACACCTTC.

This clonotype was seen at least ten times. V gene TRBV4-3 combines with J gene TRBJ2-3; 8 nucleotides agree with TRBD2. CDR1 LGHNA and CDR2 YSLEER come from the germline V gene. The CDR3 runs 21 residues. The junction had 19 bases not matched to a gene; V was cut back by 0 bases and J by 2 bases. The CDR3 loop is CASSQETTPTSPAGDTDTQYF. DNA of the CDR3: TGCGCCAGCAGCCAAGAAACGACACCTACATCGCCAGCGGGAGACACAGATACGCAGTATTTT.

The chain carries TRBV5-1 and TRBJ2-7, with 13 nucleotides matching TRBD2. The J segment lost 5 bases and the V segment lost 3 bases, leaving 20 bases of the junction unmatched. Germline V gene sequence: CDR1 SGHRS, CDR2 YFSETQ. The CDR3 is made up of 20 amino acids. CDR3 amino acids: CASSYGGPGLAGKGGDEQYF. The CDR3 DNA reads as TGCGCCAGCAGCTACGGGGGACCGGGACTAGCGGGGAAGGGCGGGGACGAGCAGTACTTC.